This T cell receptor beta chain came from a study of T cells in Graves' hyperthyroidism and ophthalmopathy. This clonotype was observed many times. The CDR3 is made up of 16 amino acids. Germline V gene lookup returns CDR1 SNHLY and CDR2 FYNNEI. V dropped 8 bases and J dropped 7; count of bases not matched to a gene: 14. TCR beta CDR3 region amplification was performed from RNA transcripts. The TCR CDR3 first-round RT-PCR relied on the HTBI primer set. TCRdb independently ran MiXCR on the multiplex PCR reads; one entry per CDR3 protein. The sample yields around 570,000 distinct CDR3 sequences, around 20% seen once.

The chain links TRBV2 to TRBJ2-1; TRBD2 matches 10 bases. Specimen: blood. This sequence was found in a middle-aged man with Graves' ophthalmopathy. CDR3 in amino acids: CASRPRGSGRGNEQFF. The DNA of the CDR3 is TGTGCCAGCCGACCTAGGGGCAGCGGGAGGGGGAATGAGCAGTTCTTC. The full variable domain, in which reference TRBV2 and TRBJ2-1 provide the parts outside the CDR3, is EPEVTQTPSHQVTQMGQEVILRCVPISNHLYFYWYRQILGQKVEFLVSFYNNEISEKSEIFDDQFSVERPDGSNFTLKIRSTKLEDSAMYFCASRPRGSGRGNEQFFGPGTRLTVL.